Below, one T cell receptor beta chain is given with its context. Its specific antigen is unknown. Relative to germline, V is missing 3 bases and J is missing 4 bases, with 3 bases of the junction outside any gene match. Looking up the germline V gene yields CDR1 MRHNA and CDR2 SNTAGT. The CDR3 runs 15 residues from the cysteine to the phenylalanine. Just the 45-base CDR3 DNA is kept, in frame starting at base 1. The source of the sample is a study of cytomegalovirus exposure and HLA in healthy donors (dated by TCRdb to about 2017). Study-level background: An earlier analysis of about 530 of the donors reported about 300 Gb of sequence data and around 120 million unique TCR beta sequences obtained from 150 million to 200 million T cells. Approximately 310 gigabases of sequencing data and some 85 million unique TCR sequences were included in an early release covering roughly 700 HLA-typed donors. Along with the approximately 700-subject first cohort, a separate validation cohort of more than 90 different subjects was used. A later genetic analysis used genome-wide SNP genotypes for about 65% of the 666 donors, treating that subset as a discovery cohort. To study patterns of TCR occurrence, a later analysis re-analyzed previously published TCR beta repertoires from just over 650 donors and added high-resolution HLA genotyping. Because of strong linkage in the cohort, a few DR-DQ haplotypes were treated as single units for association and clustering. Both class I and class II loci were covered by HLA typing, at four-digit resolution. The study aimed to test whether cataloging public T cell receptors could reveal signatures of past pathogen exposure. Across some 400 genotyped donors of the cohort, an average of approximately 220,000 unique TCR beta nucleotide sequences per donor were sequenced, and roughly 18% of those sequences were non-productive. To predict cytomegalovirus infection status, the study combined high-throughput TCR immunosequencing, statistical association of individual TCRs with disease status, and machine learning. Alongside the repertoire data, information on donor age, sex, ethnicity and CMV serostatus was compiled. An earlier analysis of 587 of the donors used high-throughput TCR beta sequencing to judge whether each TCR beta V gene segment behaved as functional or pseudogenic. All discovery cohort repertoires had been generated on a single sequencing platform. The number of donors typed differed by locus, with about 629-640 for A, B, C, DRB1 and DQB1, more than 500 for DQA1, 600 to 610 for DPA1, and around 460 for DPB1. The study used immunosequencing to profile the T cell repertoires of more than 650 subjects and linked those repertoires to cytomegalovirus serostatus. Of the roughly 430 genotyped donors, around 81% fell in the genetic ancestry cluster associated with self-reported Caucasian donors. In the later analysis, no new phenotypic data were used to find candidate immune exposures; instead, reliance was placed on TCR beta sequences and their occurrence across donors.

Beyond this particular receptor, the publication reports: A further reported finding was that TCR beta sequences accurately predicted the HLA-A and HLA-B alleles for most subjects in the first cohort. Three of the identified cytomegalovirus-associated TCR beta chains were confirmed in vitro to be specific for cytomegalovirus antigens. Roughly uniform sequencing depth across donors was assumed in presence/absence analyses, although this assumption may not hold. A later analysis reported that several top co-occurrence clusters appeared linked to parvovirus B19, influenza, CMV and Epstein-Barr virus. The earlier analysis of almost 600 of the donors excluded some 16 rarely observed V segments, including chromosome 9 orphons, because counts were too low. A later analysis found that HLA-associated TCR beta chains were more clonally expanded and had lower generation probabilities than equally common non-associated chains. While some public TCRs were present in many individuals, most TCR sequences turned up only very rarely across donors. Because HLA typing was missing for some donors at each locus, association tests included only the typed subset. According to a later genetic analysis, donors in an Asian-associated ancestry cluster had fewer N-insertions in productive TCRs than the approximately 610-donor mean. CMV serostatus was the only immune exposure information available for the cohort. When HLA alleles, especially DR and DQ, strongly co-occurred, attributing TCR associations to individual alleles was difficult. A cluster of highly shared sequence variants was judged likely to be a technical artifact of the sequencing pipeline. Some IMGT-functional V segments, including TRBV6-2 and TRBV6-3, could not be distinguished by the 87-base-pair reads and were therefore excluded. In a later genetic analysis, a missense DCLRE1C variant was associated with V-gene and J-gene trimming of TCR beta chains, and the association was replicated in an independent cohort. The study listed 150 to 200 TCR beta chains as associated with cytomegalovirus. A later analysis found that TCR association rates varied across HLA loci, with DRB1 alleles showing the most associated TCRs and HLA-C alleles the fewest. It was suggested by the authors that the approach could potentially be generalized to other disease states and immunological phenotypes. According to a later analysis, most CMV-associated TCR beta chains appeared to be HLA-restricted, and the HLA associations seemed to be driven largely by CMV exposure. At a false discovery rate of 0.05, a later analysis linked 15,000 to 20,000 TCR beta sequences to specific HLA alleles. Correlated functional status among segregating V segments might be attributable to linkage disequilibrium, but an unknown experimental factor could not be ruled out. An earlier analysis of approximately 530 of the donors showed that most TCR beta V segments appeared in productive rearrangements either about 87% or about 30% of the time, which broadly matched IMGT annotations. Cytomegalovirus status was reported to be diagnosed by the classifier with high specificity and sensitivity in both the original and validation cohorts. This cohort had only TCR beta chains sequenced, and the lack of alpha or paired-chain data limited which features could be detected.

The cohort was made up of 666 healthy bone marrow donors. At the time of sampling, all cohort members were nominally healthy, though unrecorded immune exposures were likely present. The donor tested CMV seronegative and was one of the 352 seronegative cohort members. A peripheral blood sample was provided by each donor, and peripheral blood mononuclear cells were used for TCR beta sequencing. The Qiagen DNeasy Blood Extraction Kit was used to extract genomic DNA from the blood cell samples. The protocol used for the library was the immunoSEQ multiplex PCR assay. The multiplex PCR relied on a mix of 60 forward primers for TCR Vbeta segments and 13 reverse primers for TCR Jbeta segments. Amplification of the CDR3 region of rearranged TCR beta genes was performed with a multiplex PCR assay on genomic DNA. The Illumina HiSeq System was used to sequence the amplified TCR beta libraries as 87-base-pair reads. The study's own analysis went as follows. In a later analysis, 80 million or so unique TCR beta chains were counted across the roughly 670 repertoires, and around 10 million of these chains were shared by at least two donors. To remove PCR and sequencing errors, raw reads were error-corrected and collapsed into unique sequences using a nearest-neighbor algorithm that merged closely related sequences. CDR3 sequences were aligned to IMGT reference sequences to assign V, D and J gene segments. For a sequence to be retained, a match of at least six nucleotides was required to both a V gene segment and a J gene segment. Rearrangements were classified as productive when the CDR3 lacked stop codons and remained in frame with V and J, and all other rearrangements were classified as non-productive. CDR3 was defined according to IMGT convention as the region running from the second conserved V-encoded cysteine to the conserved J-encoded phenylalanine. In an earlier analysis of 550 to 650 of the donors, sequences lacking an unambiguous match to a single V gene segment were excluded. In an earlier analysis of approximately 610 of the donors, V segments were called functional above 56.7% productive rearrangements and were called segregating when the between-donor standard deviation exceeded 5%. A statistical classification framework was developed to diagnose cytomegalovirus status using the catalog of TCR beta chain sequences. V and J gene assignment, in a later analysis, came from comparing TCR nucleotide sequences with IMGT/GENE-DB human TR gene sequences. Using the TCRdist pipeline, a later analysis assigned CDR3 sequences along with most-parsimonious VDJ recombination scenarios. In a later analysis, every TCR beta chain was defined by the combination of its CDR3 amino acid sequence and its V-gene family, and reads without a unique V-gene family were dropped. To address suspected cross-contamination and a sequencing artifact, a later analysis removed 592 highly shared, low-generation-probability nucleotide sequences. A later analysis calculated a clonal expansion index for each public chain from normalized within-repertoire ranks of inferred template counts. In a later analysis, generation probabilities were computed with a VDJ recombination model fitted to out-of-frame rearrangements, and the resulting probabilities were checked against IGoR. In a later analysis, TCR-TCR, TCR-HLA and TCR-CMV co-occurrence was scored with hypergeometric tests, and a repertoire-size bias correction was applied to TCR pairs. False discovery rates were estimated in a later analysis by permuting HLA or CMV assignments 20 times. In a later analysis, co-occurring TCRs were grouped using DBSCAN, and TCRdist sequence similarity was added for clustering within HLA-allele-positive subsets. For co-occurrence clustering, repertoires with fewer than 30,000 or more than 120,000 public chains were excluded, along with four to six repertoires with anomalous nucleotide sharing. Imported from immuneACCESS, the table was reduced by TCRdb to in-frame sequences with V and J called. These copies leave out some clones; in studies compared against another copy, an unresolved V gene accounts for under half, and the cause of the remainder is not known. The V and J calls and clone size are taken from that table; D and trimming were inferred from the DNA. For this sample, the table gives some 110,000 clones. Approximately 3.7% of the sample is taken by the ten largest.

The receptor's source is a man aged 25 to 40 in good health and CMV-seronegative. The sequence joins TRBV6-4 to TRBJ2-3, with 11 bases matching TRBD2. The sample was PBMCs. Read as DNA, the sequence is TGTGCCAGCAGTGAGATACTAGCGGGGGCAGATACGCAGTATTTT. Its translation reads: CASSEILAGADTQYF.